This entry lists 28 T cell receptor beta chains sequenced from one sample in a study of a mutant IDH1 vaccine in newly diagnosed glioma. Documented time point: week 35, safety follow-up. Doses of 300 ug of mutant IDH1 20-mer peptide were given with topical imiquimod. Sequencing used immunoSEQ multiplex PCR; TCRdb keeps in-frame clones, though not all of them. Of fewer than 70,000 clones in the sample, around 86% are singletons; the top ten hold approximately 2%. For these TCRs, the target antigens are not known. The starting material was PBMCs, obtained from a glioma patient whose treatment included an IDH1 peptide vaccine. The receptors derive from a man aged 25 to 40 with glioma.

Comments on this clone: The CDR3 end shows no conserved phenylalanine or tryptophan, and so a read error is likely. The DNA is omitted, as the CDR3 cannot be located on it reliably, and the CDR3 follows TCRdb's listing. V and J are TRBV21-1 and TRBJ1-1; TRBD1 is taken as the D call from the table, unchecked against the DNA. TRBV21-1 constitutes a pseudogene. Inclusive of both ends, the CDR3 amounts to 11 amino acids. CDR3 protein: CASSKVSGHLG.

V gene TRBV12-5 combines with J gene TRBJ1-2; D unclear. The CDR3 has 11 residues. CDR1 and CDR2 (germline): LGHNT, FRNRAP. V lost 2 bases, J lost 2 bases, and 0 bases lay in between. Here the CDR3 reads CASGLNYGYTF. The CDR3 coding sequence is TGTGCTAGTGGTTTGAACTATGGCTACACCTTC.

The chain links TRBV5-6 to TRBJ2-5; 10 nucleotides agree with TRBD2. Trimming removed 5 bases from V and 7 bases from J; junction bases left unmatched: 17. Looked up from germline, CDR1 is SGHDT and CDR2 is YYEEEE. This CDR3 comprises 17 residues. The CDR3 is CASSSVRTSGGGGTQYF. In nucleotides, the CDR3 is TGTGCCAGCAGTTCTGTTCGGACTAGCGGAGGGGGCGGGACCCAGTACTTC.

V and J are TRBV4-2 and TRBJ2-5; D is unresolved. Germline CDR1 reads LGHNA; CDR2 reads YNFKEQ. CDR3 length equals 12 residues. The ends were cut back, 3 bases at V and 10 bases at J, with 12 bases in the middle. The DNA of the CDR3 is TGTGCCAGCAGCCAGGCAAGAGAGGTCCAGTACTTC. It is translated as CASSQAREVQYF.

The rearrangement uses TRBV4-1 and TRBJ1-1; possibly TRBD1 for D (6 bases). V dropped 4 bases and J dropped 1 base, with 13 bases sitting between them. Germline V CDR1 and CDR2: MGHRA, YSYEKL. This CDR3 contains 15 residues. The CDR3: CASSLRQAANTEAFF. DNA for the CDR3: TGCGCCAGCAGCCTTCGACAGGCCGCGAACACTGAAGCTTTCTTT.

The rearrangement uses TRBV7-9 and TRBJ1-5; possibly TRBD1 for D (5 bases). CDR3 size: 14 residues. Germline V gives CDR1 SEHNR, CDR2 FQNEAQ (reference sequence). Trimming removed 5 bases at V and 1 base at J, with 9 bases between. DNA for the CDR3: TGTGCCAGCAGCCGGGGGTGGAGCAATCAGCCCCAGCATTTT. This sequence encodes CASSRGWSNQPQHF. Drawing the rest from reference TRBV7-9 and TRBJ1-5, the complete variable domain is DTGVSQNPRHKITKRGQNVTFRCDPISEHNRLYWYRQTLGQGPEFLTYFQNEAQLEKSRLLSDRFSAERPKGSFSTLEIQRTEQGDSAMYLCASSRGWSNQPQHFGDGTRLSIL.

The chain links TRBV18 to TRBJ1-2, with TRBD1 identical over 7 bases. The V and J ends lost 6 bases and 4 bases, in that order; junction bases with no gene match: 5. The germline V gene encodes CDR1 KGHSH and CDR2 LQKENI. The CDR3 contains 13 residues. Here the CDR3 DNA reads TGTGCCAGCTCTTCGGACAGGTCCTATGGCTACACCTTC. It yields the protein CASSSDRSYGYTF.

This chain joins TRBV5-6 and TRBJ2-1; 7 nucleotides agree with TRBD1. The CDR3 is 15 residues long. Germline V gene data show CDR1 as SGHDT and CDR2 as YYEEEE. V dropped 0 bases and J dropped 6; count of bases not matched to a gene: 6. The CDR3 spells CASSLGGDSLNEQFF. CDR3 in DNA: TGTGCCAGCAGCTTGGGTGGGGACAGTCTCAATGAGCAGTTCTTC.

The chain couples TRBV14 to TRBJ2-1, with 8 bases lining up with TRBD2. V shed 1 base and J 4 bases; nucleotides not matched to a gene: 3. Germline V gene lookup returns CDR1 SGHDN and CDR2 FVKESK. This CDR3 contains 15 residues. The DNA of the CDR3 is TGTGCCAGCAGCCAAGGGCGCGGGGGGTACAATGAGCAGTTCTTC. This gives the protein CASSQGRGGYNEQFF.

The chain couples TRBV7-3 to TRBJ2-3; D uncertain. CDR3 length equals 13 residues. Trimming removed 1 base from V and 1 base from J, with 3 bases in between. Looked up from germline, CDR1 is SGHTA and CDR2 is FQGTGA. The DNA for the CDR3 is TGTGCCAGCAGCTTAATCGGCACAGATACGCAGTATTTT. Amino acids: CASSLIGTDTQYF.

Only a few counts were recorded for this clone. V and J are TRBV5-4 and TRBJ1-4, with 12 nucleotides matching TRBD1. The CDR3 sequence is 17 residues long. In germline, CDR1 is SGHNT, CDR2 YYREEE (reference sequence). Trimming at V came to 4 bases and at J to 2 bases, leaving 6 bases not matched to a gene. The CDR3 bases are TGTGCCAGCAGCCCAGGGACAGGGGGCGGCACTAATGAAAAACTGTTTTTT. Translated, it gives CASSPGTGGGTNEKLFF.

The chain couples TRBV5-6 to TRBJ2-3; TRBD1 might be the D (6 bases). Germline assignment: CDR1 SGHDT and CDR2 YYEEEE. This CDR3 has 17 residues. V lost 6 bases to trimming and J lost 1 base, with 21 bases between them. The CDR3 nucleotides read TGTGCCAGCATCCGATCCAGGGGCGTGGGACGCACAGATACGCAGTATTTT. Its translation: CASIRSRGVGRTDTQYF.

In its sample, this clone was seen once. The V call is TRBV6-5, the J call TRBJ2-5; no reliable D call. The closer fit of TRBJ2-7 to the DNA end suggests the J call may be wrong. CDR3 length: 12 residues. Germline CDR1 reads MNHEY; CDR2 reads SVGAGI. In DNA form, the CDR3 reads TGTGCCAGCACCGATGACAACTACGAGCAGTACTTC. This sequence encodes CASTDDNYEQYF.

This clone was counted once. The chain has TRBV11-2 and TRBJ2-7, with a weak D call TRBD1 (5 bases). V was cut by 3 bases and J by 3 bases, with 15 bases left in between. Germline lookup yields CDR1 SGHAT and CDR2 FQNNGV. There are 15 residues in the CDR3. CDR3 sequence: CASSFSQGQIYEQYF. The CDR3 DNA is TGTGCCAGCAGCTTCAGCCAGGGCCAAATCTACGAGCAGTACTTC.

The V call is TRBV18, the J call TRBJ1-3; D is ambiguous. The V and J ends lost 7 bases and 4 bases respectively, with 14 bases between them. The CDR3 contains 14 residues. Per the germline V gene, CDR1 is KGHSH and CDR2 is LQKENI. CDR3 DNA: TGTGCCAGCTACACGCCTGAGATCGGAAACACCATATATTTT. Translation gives CASYTPEIGNTIYF. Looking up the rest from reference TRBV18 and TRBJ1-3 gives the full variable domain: NAGVMQNPRHLVRRRGQEARLRCSPMKGHSHVYWYRQLPEEGLKFMVYLQKENIIDESGMPKERFSAEFPKEGPSILRIQQVVRGDSAAYFCASYTPEIGNTIYFGEGSWLTVV.

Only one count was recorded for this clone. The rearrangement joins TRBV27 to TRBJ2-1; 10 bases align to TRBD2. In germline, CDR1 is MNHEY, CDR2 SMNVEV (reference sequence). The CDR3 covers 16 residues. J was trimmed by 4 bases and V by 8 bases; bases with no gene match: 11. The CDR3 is CASGKPGLAPYNEQFF. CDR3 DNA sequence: TGTGCCAGCGGAAAGCCGGGACTAGCGCCGTACAATGAGCAGTTCTTC.

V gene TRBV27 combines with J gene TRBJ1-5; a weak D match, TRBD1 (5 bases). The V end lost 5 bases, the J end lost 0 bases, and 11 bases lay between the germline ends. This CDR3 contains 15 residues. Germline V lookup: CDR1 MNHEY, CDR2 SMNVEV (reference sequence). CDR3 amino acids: CASSPYGGSNQPQHF. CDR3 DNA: TGTGCCAGCAGTCCCTACGGGGGTAGCAATCAGCCCCAGCATTTT.

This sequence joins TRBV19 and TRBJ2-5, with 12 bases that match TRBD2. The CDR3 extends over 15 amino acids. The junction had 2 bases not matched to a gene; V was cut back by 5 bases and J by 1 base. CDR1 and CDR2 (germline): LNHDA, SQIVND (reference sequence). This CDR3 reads CASSLAGGPQETQYF. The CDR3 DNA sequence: TGTGCCAGTAGTCTAGCGGGGGGGCCCCAAGAGACCCAGTACTTC.

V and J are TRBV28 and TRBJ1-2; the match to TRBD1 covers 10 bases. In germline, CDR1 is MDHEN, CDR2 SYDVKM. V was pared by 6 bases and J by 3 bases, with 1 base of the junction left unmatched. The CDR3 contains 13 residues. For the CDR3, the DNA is TGTGCCAGCAGGACAGGGGGCTACTATGGCTACACCTTC. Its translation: CASRTGGYYGYTF.

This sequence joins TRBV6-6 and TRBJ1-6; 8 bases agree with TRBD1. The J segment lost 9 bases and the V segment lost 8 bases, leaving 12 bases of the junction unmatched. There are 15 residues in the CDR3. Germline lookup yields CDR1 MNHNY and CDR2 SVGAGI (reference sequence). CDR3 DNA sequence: TGTGCCAGCTGTGGCAGGGGGCAAAACGGTTCACCCCTCCACTTT. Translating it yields CASCGRGQNGSPLHF.

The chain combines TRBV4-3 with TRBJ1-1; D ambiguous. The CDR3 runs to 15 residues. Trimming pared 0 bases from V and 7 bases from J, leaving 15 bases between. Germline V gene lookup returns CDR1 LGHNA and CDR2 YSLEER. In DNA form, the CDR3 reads TGCGCCAGCAGCCAAGATCATGAGAGGCGAGGTGAAGCTTTCTTT. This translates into CASSQDHERRGEAFF.

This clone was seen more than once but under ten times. The CDR3 DNA reads as TGTGCCAGCAGCTATATAGAGACTACTGAAGCTTTCTTT. This sequence encodes CASSYIETTEAFF. J is TRBJ1-1 and V is TRBV7-6; no firm D call. V lost 4 bases and J 5 bases, leaving 11 bases between the germline ends. The CDR3 has 13 amino acids. In germline, CDR1 is SGHVS, CDR2 FNYEAQ.

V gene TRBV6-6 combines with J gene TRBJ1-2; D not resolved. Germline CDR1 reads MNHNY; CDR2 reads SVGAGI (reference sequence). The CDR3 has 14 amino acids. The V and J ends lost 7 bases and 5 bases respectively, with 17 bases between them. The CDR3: CASTQRVGRYGYTF. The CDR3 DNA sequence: TGTGCCAGCACCCAAAGGGTCGGTCGGTATGGCTACACCTTC.

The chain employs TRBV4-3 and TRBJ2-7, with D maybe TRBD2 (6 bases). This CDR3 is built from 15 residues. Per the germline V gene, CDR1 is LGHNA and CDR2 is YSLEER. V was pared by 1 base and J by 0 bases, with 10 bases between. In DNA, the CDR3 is TGCGCCAGCAGCCAAGGGGCGGGGTCCTCCTACGAGCAGTACTTC. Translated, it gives CASSQGAGSSYEQYF.

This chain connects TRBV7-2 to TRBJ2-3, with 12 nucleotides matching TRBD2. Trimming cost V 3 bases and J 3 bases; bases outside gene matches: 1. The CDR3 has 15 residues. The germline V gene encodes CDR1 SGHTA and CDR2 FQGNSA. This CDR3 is CASSFTSGGTDTQYF. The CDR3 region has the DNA TGTGCCAGCAGCTTCACTAGCGGGGGGACAGATACGCAGTATTTT. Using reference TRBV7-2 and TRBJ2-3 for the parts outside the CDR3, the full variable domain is GAGVSQSPSNKVTEKGKDVELRCDPISGHTALYWYRQSLGQGLEFLIYFQGNSAPDKSGLPSDRFSAERTGGSVSTLTIQRTQQEDSAVYLCASSFTSGGTDTQYFGPGTRLTVL.

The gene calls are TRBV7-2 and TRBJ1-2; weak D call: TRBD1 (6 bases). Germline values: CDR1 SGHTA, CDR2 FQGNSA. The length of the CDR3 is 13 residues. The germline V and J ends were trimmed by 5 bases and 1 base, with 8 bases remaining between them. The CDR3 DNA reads TGTGCCAGCAGCCCGGACAGTAACTATGGCTACACCTTC. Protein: CASSPDSNYGYTF.

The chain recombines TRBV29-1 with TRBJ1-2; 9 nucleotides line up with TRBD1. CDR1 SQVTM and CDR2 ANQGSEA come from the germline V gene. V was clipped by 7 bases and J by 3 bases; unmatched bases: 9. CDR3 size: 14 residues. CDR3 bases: TGCAGCGCCGCGGGACAGGGAGTGGACTATGGCTACACCTTC. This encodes CSAAGQGVDYGYTF.

The CDR3 loop reads CASSQLDRVPRYF. The CDR3 DNA follows: TGTGCCAGCAGCCAGTTGGACAGGGTCCCTCGGTACTTC. The chain has TRBV16 and TRBJ2-7; 8 bases are a match to TRBD1. The CDR3 sequence is 13 residues long. Germline assignment: CDR1 KGHSY and CDR2 FQNENV. The J segment lost 12 bases and the V segment lost 3 bases, leaving 10 bases of the junction unmatched.